This T cell receptor beta chain stems from a study of cytomegalovirus exposure and HLA in healthy donors. Findings of the study overall: The dataset shows that most TCR sequences were rare, while some public TCRs occurred in many donors. Reports indicated that the classifier achieved high specificity and sensitivity in diagnosing cytomegalovirus status. Later, an analysis found that TCR clusters from the first cohort tended to co-occur in the 120 or so validation repertoires. Among TCR beta chains, those listed as cytomegalovirus-associated numbered 164.

This clone showed up just a few times. No antigen is known for it. This CDR3 spans 12 amino acids. Trimming removed 5 bases from V and 4 bases from J, with 9 bases in between. CDR1 and CDR2 from the germline V gene are MDHEN and SYDVKM. Some clones are missing from TCRdb's copy, which holds only in-frame ones; the method was immunoSEQ multiplex PCR. Among about 160,000 clones, 89% were seen once, and the ten largest hold 4% to 5%. The chain uses TRBV28 and TRBJ2-7; D is unresolved. Source material: PBMCs. The receptor comes from a man between 18 and 29 years old in good health and CMV-seropositive. CDR3 in amino acids: CASSSSLYEQYF. The CDR3 nucleotides are TGTGCCAGCAGTAGTAGCCTATACGAGCAGTACTTC.